This T cell receptor beta chain was documented in a study of blood T cell repertoires in COVID-19. Study-level information: The study drew acute and convalescent COVID-19 samples from the United States, Italy and Spain.

The CDR3 has 13 amino acids. The V gene's germline CDR1 is GTSNPN and CDR2 SVGIG (reference sequence). Trimming cost V 0 bases and J 7 bases, with 12 bases left between them. Seattle patients were enrolled during active infection and followed longitudinally. Methods used by the authors: The assay estimated nucleated cells by amplifying reference gene primers. Profiling relied on immunoSEQ multiplex PCR, and the TCRdb table lists in-frame clones only, not all of them. The V and J calls and clone size come from that table; D and trimming were worked out from the DNA. The data hold about 180,000 clones, with roughly 80% observed a single time.

The V gene is TRBV30, the J gene TRBJ2-5; TRBD1 might be the D (5 bases). This receptor was identified in a woman aged 70-85 years with COVID-19, enrolled during active disease. The source material was peripheral blood. CDR3 region: CAWSVRTIGTQYF. The CDR3, as DNA: TGTGCCTGGAGTGTTAGGACAATTGGGACCCAGTACTTC.